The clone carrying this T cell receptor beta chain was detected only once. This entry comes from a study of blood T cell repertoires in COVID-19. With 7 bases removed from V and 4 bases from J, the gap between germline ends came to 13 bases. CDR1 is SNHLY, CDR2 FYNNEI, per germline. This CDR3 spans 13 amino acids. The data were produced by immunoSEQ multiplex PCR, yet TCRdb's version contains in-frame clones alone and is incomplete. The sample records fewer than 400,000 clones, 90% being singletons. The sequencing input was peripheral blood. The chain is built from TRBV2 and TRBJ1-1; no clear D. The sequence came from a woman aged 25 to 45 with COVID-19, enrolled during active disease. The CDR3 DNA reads TGTGCCAGCAACCAGCTCCGGGGCACTGAAGCTTTCTTT. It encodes CASNQLRGTEAFF.